These 8 T cell receptor beta chains were sequenced from one sample in a study of OX40 agonist ivuxolimab in advanced cancers. Here immunoSEQ multiplex PCR was the method, and the copy in TCRdb shows in-frame clones only, minus some. In the table there are 60,000 to 70,000 clones, 75% to 85% of which are singletons. This specimen was CD4+ or CD8+ T cells sorted from blood, taken in a trial of the OX40 agonist ivuxolimab. These receptors came from an adult with an advanced solid tumor such as melanoma, head and neck, liver or kidney cancer.

V is TRBV30 and J is TRBJ1-1, with no clear D. The length of the CDR3 is 11 residues. The germline V gene encodes CDR1 GTSNPN and CDR2 SVGIG (reference sequence). V was cut by 4 bases and J by 3 bases, with 6 bases left in between. The CDR3 DNA follows: TGTGCCTGGATCTTCCACACTGAAGCTTTCTTT. Its protein product is CAWIFHTEAFF.

This chain connects TRBV14 to TRBJ1-2, with D maybe TRBD1 (5 bases). Germline V lookup: CDR1 SGHDN, CDR2 FVKESK. Trimming took off 3 bases at V and 7 bases at J, with 12 bases between the two ends. The CDR3 extends over 13 amino acids. The CDR3 coding sequence is TGTGCCAGCAGCCAGCAGGGTTGGGGTGGCTACACCTTC. This gives the protein CASSQQGWGGYTF. Looking up the rest from reference TRBV14 and TRBJ1-2 gives the full variable domain: EAGVTQFPSHSVIEKGQTVTLRCDPISGHDNLYWYRRVMGKEIKFLLHFVKESKQDESGMPNNRFLAERTGGTYSTLKVQPAELEDSGVYFCASSQQGWGGYTFGSGTRLTVV.

This clone was detected only once. This CDR3 is CASSLAGVHTEAFF. CDR3 bases: TGTGCCAGCAGCTTAGCAGGGGTTCACACTGAAGCTTTCTTT. V gene TRBV11-3 combines with J gene TRBJ1-1; the D gene is possibly TRBD1 (6 bases). CDR1 SGHNT and CDR2 YENEEA come from the germline V gene. The CDR3 has 14 amino acids. Trimming stripped 1 base from V and 3 bases from J, with 9 bases between.

The chain uses TRBV28 and TRBJ1-2; D is perhaps TRBD1 (6 bases). The CDR3 consists of 13 residues. Looked up from germline, CDR1 is MDHEN and CDR2 is SYDVKM. Trimming left V 5 bases short and J 13 bases short, with 20 bases between. The CDR3 DNA sequence: TGTGCCAGCAGTCCTCAGGGAAAGGGGGGAGGCACCTTC. This translates into CASSPQGKGGGTF.

In DNA form, the CDR3 reads TGTGCCAGCAGCCCCTCGACAGTTAGCACAGATACGCAGTATTTT. This sequence encodes CASSPSTVSTDTQYF. The chain recombines TRBV9 with TRBJ2-3; TRBD1 might be the D (5 bases). The germline CDR1 and CDR2 sequences are SGDLS and YYNGEE. V lost 4 bases, J lost 0 bases, and 12 bases lay in between. This CDR3 is built from 15 residues.

The chain couples TRBV5-1 to TRBJ2-5, with 8 bases fitting TRBD2. CDR3 length: 14 residues. Germline assignment: CDR1 SGHRS and CDR2 YFSETQ. Trimming at V came to 0 bases and at J to 3 bases, leaving 1 base not matched to a gene. CDR3 in amino acids: CASSLAGGEETQYF. For the CDR3, the DNA is TGCGCCAGCAGCTTGGCCGGGGGGGAAGAGACCCAGTACTTC.

The chain joins TRBV7-8 to TRBJ2-1; D uncertain. The germline gives CDR1 SGHVS, CDR2 FQNEAQ. There are 16 residues in the CDR3. V gave up 3 bases and J gave up 0 bases, with 12 bases separating them. CDR3 coding DNA: TGTGCCAGCAGCTTGGCCCAACAGAGCTCCTACAATGAGCAGTTCTTC. This gives the protein CASSLAQQSSYNEQFF.

The chain employs TRBV18 and TRBJ1-2; no clear D. The CDR3 consists of 16 residues. Germline V CDR1 and CDR2: KGHSH, LQKENI. V lost 2 bases, J lost 7 bases, and 20 bases lay in between. CDR3 in DNA: TGTGCCAGCTCACCAGCGAGTAATAGCCAGGCGGGTGGCTACACCTTC. This translates into CASSPASNSQAGGYTF. Using reference TRBV18 and TRBJ1-2 for the parts outside the CDR3, the full variable domain is NAGVMQNPRHLVRRRGQEARLRCSPMKGHSHVYWYRQLPEEGLKFMVYLQKENIIDESGMPKERFSAEFPKEGPSILRIQQVVRGDSAAYFCASSPASNSQAGGYTFGSGTRLTVV.